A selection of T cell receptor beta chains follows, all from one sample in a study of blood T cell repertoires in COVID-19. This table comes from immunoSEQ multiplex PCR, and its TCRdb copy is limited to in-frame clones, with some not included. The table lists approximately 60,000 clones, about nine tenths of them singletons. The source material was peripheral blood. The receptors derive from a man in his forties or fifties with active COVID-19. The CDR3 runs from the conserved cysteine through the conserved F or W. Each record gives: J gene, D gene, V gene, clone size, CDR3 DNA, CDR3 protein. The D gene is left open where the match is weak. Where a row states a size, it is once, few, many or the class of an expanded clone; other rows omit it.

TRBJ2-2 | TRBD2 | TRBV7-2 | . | TGTGCCAGCAGTAAACAGGCGGGAGGGCCTGGTGGGCTGTTTTTT | CASSKQAGGPGGLFF
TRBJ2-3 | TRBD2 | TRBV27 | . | TGTGCCAGCAGTTTATCCTCGCAGACCGGGACTAGCGGGAGCACAGATACGCAGTATTTT | CASSLSSQTGTSGSTDTQYF
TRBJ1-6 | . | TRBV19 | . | TGTGCCAGTAGGACCCACCGAGGGAAAAATTCACCCCTCCACTTT | CASRTHRGKNSPLHF
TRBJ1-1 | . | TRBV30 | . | TGTGCCTGGAGTCGGCAGGCCTACACTGAAGCTTTCTTT | CAWSRQAYTEAFF
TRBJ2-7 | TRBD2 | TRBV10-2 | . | TGCGCCAGCAGTGGAACCGGGACTAGAGTCTACGAGCAGTACTTC | CASSGTGTRVYEQYF
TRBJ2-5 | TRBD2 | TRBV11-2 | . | TGTGCCAGCAGCTTAGATGCCGCGGGAGGAACCCAGTACTTC | CASSLDAAGGTQYF
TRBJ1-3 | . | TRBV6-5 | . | TGTGCCAGCAGTTACTCAGCCAGGCAATCTGGAAACACCATATATTTT | CASSYSARQSGNTIYF
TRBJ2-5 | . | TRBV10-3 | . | TGTGCCATCAGCCCGACTAAACAAGAGACCCAGTACTTC | CAISPTKQETQYF
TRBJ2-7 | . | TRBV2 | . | TGTGCCAGCAGAGCCCCCCCCTGGACAGCTATATACGAGCAGTACTTC | CASRAPPWTAIYEQYF
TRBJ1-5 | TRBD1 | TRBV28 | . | TGTGCCAGCAGTTTTCTCAGGGGGAATCAGCCCCAGCATTTT | CASSFLRGNQPQHF
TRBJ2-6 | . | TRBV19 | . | TGTGCCAGTAGTCCTCCGAGGGGGGCCAACGTCCTGACTTTC | CASSPPRGANVLTF
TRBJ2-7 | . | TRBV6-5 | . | TGTGCCAGCAGTTACGAACTAGTTTCCTACGAGCAGTACTTC | CASSYELVSYEQYF
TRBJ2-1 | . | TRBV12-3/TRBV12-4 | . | TGTGCCAGCAGAAACGGGTGGGATGAGCAGTTCTTC | CASRNGWDEQFF
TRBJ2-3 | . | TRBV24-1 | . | TGTGCCACCAGTCGAGCCACAGATACGCAGTATTTT | CATSRATDTQYF
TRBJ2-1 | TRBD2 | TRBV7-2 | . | TGTGCCAGCAGCTTAGCCTCTTCGACTAGCGGGATTCTCTATGAGCAGTTCTTC | CASSLASSTSGILYEQFF
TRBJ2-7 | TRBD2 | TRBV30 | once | TGTGCCTGGGACGGGGGGGTAACCTACGAGCAGTACTTC | CAWDGGVTYEQYF
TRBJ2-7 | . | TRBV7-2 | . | TGTGCCAGCAGCTTAGACTCGAGGTGGCAGTACTTC | CASSLDSRWQYF
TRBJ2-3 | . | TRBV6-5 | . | TGTGCCAGCATATGGCGGGCCACTAGCACAGATACGCAGTATTTT | CASIWRATSTDTQYF
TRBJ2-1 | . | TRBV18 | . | TGTGCCAGCTCACCAGCAGGGCCCAGCTCCTACAATGAGCAGTTCTTC | CASSPAGPSSYNEQFF
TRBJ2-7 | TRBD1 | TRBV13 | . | TGTGCCAGCGGCCAGGGGGCGGCCGAGCAGTACTTC | CASGQGAAEQYF
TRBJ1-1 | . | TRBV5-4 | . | TGTGCCAGCAGCTTCGGGAGGGGCCAGGGGAACACTGAAGCTTTCTTT | CASSFGRGQGNTEAFF
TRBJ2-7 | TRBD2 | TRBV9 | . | TGTGCCAGCAGCGCGGATGGGCGGGAGTTCGACGAGCAGTACTTC | CASSADGREFDEQYF
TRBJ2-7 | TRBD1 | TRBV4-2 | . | TGTGCCAGCAGCCAAGAGGGACAGGGCTCCTACGAGCAGTACTTC | CASSQEGQGSYEQYF
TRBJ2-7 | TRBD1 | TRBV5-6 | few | TGTGCCAGCAGGTACCAGGGACAGGGGGCCCACGAGCAGTACTTC | CASRYQGQGAHEQYF
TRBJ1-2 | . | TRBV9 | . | TGTGCCAGCAGCGTAGGACAGACCGGCTATGGCTACACCTTC | CASSVGQTGYGYTF
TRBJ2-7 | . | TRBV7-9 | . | TGTGCCAGCAGCTTAGTAGCGGACTACGAGCAGTACTTC | CASSLVADYEQYF
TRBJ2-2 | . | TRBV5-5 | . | TGTGCCAGCAGCCTACTCGTCTCGGGGGTTAACACCGGGGAGCTGTTTTTT | CASSLLVSGVNTGELFF
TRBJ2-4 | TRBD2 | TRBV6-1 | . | TGTGCCAGCAGTGAAAGACTAGCGGGGCTAGCCAAAAACATTCAGTACTTC | CASSERLAGLAKNIQYF
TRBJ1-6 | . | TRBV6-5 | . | TGTGCCAGCAGTTACGGGGGCCAGAATTCACCCCTCCACTTT | CASSYGGQNSPLHF
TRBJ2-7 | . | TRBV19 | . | TGTGCCAGTAGTAGTCAGGGATCCGGCTCCTACGAGCAGTACTTC | CASSSQGSGSYEQYF
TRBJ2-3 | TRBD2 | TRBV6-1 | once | TGTGCCAGCAGTGAACTTAGCGGGAGGGCAGATACGCAGTATTTT | CASSELSGRADTQYF
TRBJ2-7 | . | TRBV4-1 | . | TGCGCCAGCAGCCAAGATCGAGGGGGAACTTACGAGCAGTACTTC | CASSQDRGGTYEQYF
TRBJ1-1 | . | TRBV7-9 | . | TGTGCCAGCAGTCCTCAGGGTGACACTGAAGCTTTCTTT | CASSPQGDTEAFF
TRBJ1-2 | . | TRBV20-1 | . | TGCAGTGCTACGGAGACTAGAGGCTACACCTTC | CSATETRGYTF
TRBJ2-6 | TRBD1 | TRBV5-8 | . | TGTGCCAGCAGCTCCACAGGGGGCTCTGGGGCCAACGTCCTGACTTTC | CASSSTGGSGANVLTF
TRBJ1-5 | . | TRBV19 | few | TGTGCCAGTAGTCCAATGGACAGACCCAATCAGCCCCAGCATTTT | CASSPMDRPNQPQHF
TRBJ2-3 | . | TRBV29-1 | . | TGCAGCGTTGAAGGGGACTCGACTACTAGCACAGATACGCAGTATTTT | CSVEGDSTTSTDTQYF
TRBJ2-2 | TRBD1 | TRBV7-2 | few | TGTGCCAGCAGGGTGGACAGGGCCGGCACCGGGGAGCTGTTTTTT | CASRVDRAGTGELFF
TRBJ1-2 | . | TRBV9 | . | TGTGCCAGCAGCGTAGCTGGGGGGGCGAACGGCTACACCTTC | CASSVAGGANGYTF
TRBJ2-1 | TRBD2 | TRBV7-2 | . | TGTGCCAGCACCTTTGCCGGGAGGGGGAATGAGCAGTTCTTC | CASTFAGRGNEQFF
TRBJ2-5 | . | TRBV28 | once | TGTGCCAGCACCCCTCAGGGAAGGCGAGGTGAGACCCAGTACTTC | CASTPQGRRGETQYF
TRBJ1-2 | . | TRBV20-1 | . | TGCAGTGCACCAAGACAGGATGGCTACACCTTC | CSAPRQDGYTF
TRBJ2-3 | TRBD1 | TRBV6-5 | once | TGTGCCAGCAGACTCGACAGGGACGCAGATACGCAGTATTTT | CASRLDRDADTQYF
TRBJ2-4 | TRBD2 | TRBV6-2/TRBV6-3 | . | TGTGCCAGCAGTTACGTGGGCGGGAGGGCCCCCAAAAACATTCAGTACTTC | CASSYVGGRAPKNIQYF
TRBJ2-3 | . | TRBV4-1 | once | TGCGCCAGCAGCCAAGAAGGCGGAACCAGCACAGATACGCAGTATTTT | CASSQEGGTSTDTQYF
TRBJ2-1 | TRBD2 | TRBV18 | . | TGTGCCAGCTCATCTCTAGCGGACCCCACTTACAATGAGCAGTTCTTC | CASSSLADPTYNEQFF
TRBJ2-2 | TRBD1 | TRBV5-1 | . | TGCGCCAGCAGCTTACAGGGGGTGGTCACCGGGGAGCTGTTTTTT | CASSLQGVVTGELFF
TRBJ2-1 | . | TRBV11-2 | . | TGTGCCAGCAGCTTCCCCGGGACTTCGGCCTACAATGAGCAGTTCTTC | CASSFPGTSAYNEQFF